This is a list of T cell receptor beta chains from one sample in a study of cytomegalovirus exposure and HLA in healthy donors. The data were produced by immunoSEQ multiplex PCR, yet TCRdb's version contains in-frame clones alone and is incomplete. Of about 190,000 clones in the sample, roughly 80% were seen once. Material for sequencing was PBMCs. The receptors shown here come from a woman aged 50 to 60 in good health and CMV-seronegative. CDR3s include the opening cysteine and the closing phenylalanine or tryptophan. D genes are given only for firm matches. Where a row states a size, it is once, few, many or the class of an expanded clone; other rows omit it.

j_gene | v_gene | abundance | d_gene | len | CDR3nt | CDR3aa
TRBJ1-6 | TRBV6-4 | NA | NA | 14 | TGTGCCAGCAGGGGAAGAGGGGGTAATTCACCCCTCCACTTT | CASRGRGGNSPLHF
TRBJ2-2 | TRBV4-3 | NA | NA | 17 | TGCGCCAGCAACAAAGAATGGGGGGTTGCGAACACCGGGGAGCTGTTTTTT | CASNKEWGVANTGELFF
TRBJ1-3 | TRBV21-1 | NA | NA | 14 | TGTGCCACCAGAATCATGAGCTCTGGAAACACCATATATTTT | CATRIMSSGNTIYF
TRBJ1-1 | TRBV5-5 | NA | NA | 12 | TGTGCCAGCAGCTTTTTCGGGGCTGAAGCTTTCTTT | CASSFFGAEAFF
TRBJ1-2 | TRBV5-5 | NA | NA | 17 | TGTGCCAGCAGCACGGAGCCCCGACAGCGAACCTACTATGGCTACACCTTC | CASSTEPRQRTYYGYTF
TRBJ1-1 | TRBV7-6 | NA | NA | 12 | TGTGCCAGCAGCTTAGCGGACTCTGAAGCTTTCTTT | CASSLADSEAFF
TRBJ1-1 | TRBV6-5 | few | NA | 13 | TGTGCCAGCAGAGGGAGCCGGGGTTCAGAAGCTTTCTTT | CASRGSRGSEAFF
TRBJ1-6 | TRBV7-2 | NA | TRBD1 | 15 | TGTGCCAGCAGCACGTCGACAGGGGGTAATTCACCCCTCCACTTT | CASSTSTGGNSPLHF
TRBJ2-3 | TRBV7-2 | NA | TRBD1 | 15 | TGTGCCAGCAGCTTAGGAGGACAGGGCCCAGATACGCAGTATTTT | CASSLGGQGPDTQYF
TRBJ1-1 | TRBV4-2 | NA | NA | 14 | TGTGCCAGCAGCCCCCAGGGGTTGGATACTGAAGCCTTCTTT | CASSPQGLDTEAFF
TRBJ1-3 | TRBV5-1 | NA | NA | 12 | TGCGCCAGCATGGGAGCTGGAAACACCATATATTTT | CASMGAGNTIYF
TRBJ2-7 | TRBV4-2 | once | TRBD1 | 12 | TGTGCCAGCAGCAACAGGGGCTACGAGCAGTACTTC | CASSNRGYEQYF
TRBJ1-1 | TRBV28 | NA | NA | 13 | TGTGCCAGCAGCCCCTGGGGGGGGACTGAAGCTTTCTTT | CASSPWGGTEAFF
TRBJ1-5 | TRBV2 | NA | TRBD1 | 14 | TGTGCCAGCCAGACAGGGTCTCTATCCCAGCCCCAGCATTTT | CASQTGSLSQPQHF
TRBJ2-7 | TRBV4-3 | NA | NA | 16 | TGCGCCAGCAGCCAAGTAGTAAGCGGGCCACCTGGGGAGCAGTACTTC | CASSQVVSGPPGEQYF
TRBJ1-5 | TRBV19 | NA | TRBD1 | 15 | TGTGCCAGTAGTATACAGGGGGTTAGCAATCAGCCCCAGCATTTT | CASSIQGVSNQPQHF
TRBJ1-1 | TRBV28 | few | NA | 13 | TGTGCCAGCAGTTTATTAGGGGACACTGAAGCTTTCTTT | CASSLLGDTEAFF
TRBJ1-2 | TRBV7-2 | NA | TRBD1 | 14 | TGTGCCAGCAGCCCCAGTAGGGGGCCCTATGGCTACACCTTC | CASSPSRGPYGYTF
TRBJ2-1 | TRBV5-1 | NA | TRBD2 | 16 | TGCGCCAGCAGCTTGGCCCCGGGAGGAACTAACAATGAGCAGTTCTTC | CASSLAPGGTNNEQFF
TRBJ1-5 | TRBV7-3 | NA | NA | 15 | TGTGCCAGCAGCTTACCGACCTACAGGAATCAGCCCCAGCATTTT | CASSLPTYRNQPQHF
TRBJ1-4 | TRBV5-1 | NA | TRBD1 | 14 | TGCGCCAGCAGCCCGAGGACAGGGTACGAAAAACTGTTTTTT | CASSPRTGYEKLFF
TRBJ1-1 | TRBV5-4 | NA | TRBD1 | 16 | TGTGCCAGCAGCTTGGGACAGGGGGCCGGGAACACTGAAGCTTTCTTT | CASSLGQGAGNTEAFF
TRBJ1-2 | TRBV9 | NA | TRBD1 | 16 | TGTGCCAGCAGCGTAGCCAACGGGGACAGGAACTATGGCTACACCTTC | CASSVANGDRNYGYTF
TRBJ1-2 | TRBV19 | NA | NA | 12 | TGTGCCAGTTCTTACAGACACTATGGCTACACCTTC | CASSYRHYGYTF